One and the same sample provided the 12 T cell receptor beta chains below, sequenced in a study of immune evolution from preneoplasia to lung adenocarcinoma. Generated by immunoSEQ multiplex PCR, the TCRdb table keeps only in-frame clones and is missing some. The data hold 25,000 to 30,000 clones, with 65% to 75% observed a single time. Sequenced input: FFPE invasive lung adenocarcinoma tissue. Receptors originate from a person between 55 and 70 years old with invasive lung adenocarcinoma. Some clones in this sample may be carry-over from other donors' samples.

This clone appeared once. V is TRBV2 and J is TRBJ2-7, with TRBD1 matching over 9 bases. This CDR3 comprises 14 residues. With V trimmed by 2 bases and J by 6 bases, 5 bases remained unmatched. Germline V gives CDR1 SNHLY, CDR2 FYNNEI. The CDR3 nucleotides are TGTGCCAGCAGTGAACAGGGACAGGGTGGCGAGCAGTACTTC. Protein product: CASSEQGQGGEQYF.

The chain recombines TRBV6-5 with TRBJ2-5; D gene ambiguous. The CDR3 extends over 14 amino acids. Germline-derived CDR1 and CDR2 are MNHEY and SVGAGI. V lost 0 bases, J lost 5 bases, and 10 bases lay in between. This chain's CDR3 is CASSYSLARETQYF. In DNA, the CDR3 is TGTGCCAGCAGTTACTCGCTTGCGAGGGAGACCCAGTACTTC.

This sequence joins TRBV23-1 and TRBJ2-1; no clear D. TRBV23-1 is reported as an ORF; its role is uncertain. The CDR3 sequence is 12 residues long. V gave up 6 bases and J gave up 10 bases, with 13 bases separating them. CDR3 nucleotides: TGCGCCAGCAGCCAAGGAGCCAGGGAGCAGTTCTTC. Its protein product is CASSQGAREQFF.

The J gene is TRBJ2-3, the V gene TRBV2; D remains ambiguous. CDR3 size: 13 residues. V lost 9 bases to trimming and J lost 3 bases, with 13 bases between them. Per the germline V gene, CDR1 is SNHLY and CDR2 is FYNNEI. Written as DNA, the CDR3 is TGTGCCAGTACCAACCGGGTGACAGATACGCAGTATTTT. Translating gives CASTNRVTDTQYF.

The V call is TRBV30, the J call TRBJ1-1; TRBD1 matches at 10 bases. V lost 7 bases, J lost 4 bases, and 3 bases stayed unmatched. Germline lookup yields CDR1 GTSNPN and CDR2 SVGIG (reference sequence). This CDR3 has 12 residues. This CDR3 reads CASDRGLTEAFF. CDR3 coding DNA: TGTGCCTCAGACAGGGGGCTCACTGAAGCTTTCTTT.

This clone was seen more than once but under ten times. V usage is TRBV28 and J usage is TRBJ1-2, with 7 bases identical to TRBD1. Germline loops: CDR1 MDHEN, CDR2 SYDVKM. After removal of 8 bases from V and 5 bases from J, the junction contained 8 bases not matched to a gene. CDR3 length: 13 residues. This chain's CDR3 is CASCQGGNYGYTF. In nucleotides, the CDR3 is TGTGCCAGCTGCCAGGGGGGGAATTATGGCTACACCTTC.

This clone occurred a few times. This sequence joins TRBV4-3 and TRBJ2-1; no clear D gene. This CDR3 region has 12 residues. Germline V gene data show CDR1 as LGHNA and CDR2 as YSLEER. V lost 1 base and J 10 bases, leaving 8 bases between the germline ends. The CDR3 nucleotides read TGCGCCAGCAGCCAAGGAGCCAGGGAGCAGTTCTTC. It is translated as CASSQGAREQFF.

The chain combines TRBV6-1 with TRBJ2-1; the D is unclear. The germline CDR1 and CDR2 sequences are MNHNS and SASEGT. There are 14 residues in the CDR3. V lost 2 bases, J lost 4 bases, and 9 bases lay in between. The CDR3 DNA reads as TGTGCCAGCAGTGAACGGTTCGAGTACAATGAGCAGTTCTTC. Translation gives CASSERFEYNEQFF.

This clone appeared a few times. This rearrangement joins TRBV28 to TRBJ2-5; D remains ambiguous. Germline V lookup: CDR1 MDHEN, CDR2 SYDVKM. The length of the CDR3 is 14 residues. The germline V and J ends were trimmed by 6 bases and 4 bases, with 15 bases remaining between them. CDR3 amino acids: CASSPPALGETQYF. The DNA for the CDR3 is TGTGCCAGCAGCCCACCGGCCCTGGGAGAGACCCAGTACTTC.

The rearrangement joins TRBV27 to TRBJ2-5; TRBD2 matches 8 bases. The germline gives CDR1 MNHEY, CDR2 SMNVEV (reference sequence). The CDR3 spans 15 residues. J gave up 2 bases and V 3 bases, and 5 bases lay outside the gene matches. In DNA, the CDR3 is TGTGCCAGCAGTTTTTCGCGGGAGGTACAAGAGACCCAGTACTTC. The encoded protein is CASSFSREVQETQYF.

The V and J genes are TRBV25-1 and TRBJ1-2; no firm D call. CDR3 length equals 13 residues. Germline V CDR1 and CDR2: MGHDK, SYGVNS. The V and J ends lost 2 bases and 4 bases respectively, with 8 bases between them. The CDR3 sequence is CASSESPLYGYTF. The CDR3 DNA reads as TGTGCCAGCAGTGAAAGCCCACTCTATGGCTACACCTTC.

This CDR3 reads CASTLTSGRNPGELFF. The CDR3 DNA reads TGTGCCAGCACCCTAACTAGCGGGAGGAATCCCGGGGAGCTGTTTTTT. The chain is built from TRBV2 and TRBJ2-2; TRBD2 agrees at 12 bases. The CDR3 covers 16 residues. Germline values: CDR1 SNHLY, CDR2 FYNNEI. V lost 7 bases, J lost 6 bases, and 9 bases stayed unmatched.